This TCR beta chain is drawn from a study of blood T cell repertoires in COVID-19. CDR1 and CDR2 from the germline V gene are KGHDR and SFDVKD. The CDR3 spans 14 residues. Trimming removed 4 bases at V and 7 bases at J, with 15 bases between. Measured with immunoSEQ multiplex PCR; TCRdb has only the in-frame clones, and not every one. Of about 320,000 clones in the sample, about 87% were seen once. The sequenced sample was peripheral blood. The receptor was derived from a woman in her 30s with COVID-19, enrolled during active disease. This rearrangement joins TRBV24-1 to TRBJ1-2; D remains ambiguous. The CDR3 DNA reads as TGTGCCACCAGTGAAGGACGGGGATCTGGTGGCTACACCTTC. As protein: CATSEGRGSGGYTF.